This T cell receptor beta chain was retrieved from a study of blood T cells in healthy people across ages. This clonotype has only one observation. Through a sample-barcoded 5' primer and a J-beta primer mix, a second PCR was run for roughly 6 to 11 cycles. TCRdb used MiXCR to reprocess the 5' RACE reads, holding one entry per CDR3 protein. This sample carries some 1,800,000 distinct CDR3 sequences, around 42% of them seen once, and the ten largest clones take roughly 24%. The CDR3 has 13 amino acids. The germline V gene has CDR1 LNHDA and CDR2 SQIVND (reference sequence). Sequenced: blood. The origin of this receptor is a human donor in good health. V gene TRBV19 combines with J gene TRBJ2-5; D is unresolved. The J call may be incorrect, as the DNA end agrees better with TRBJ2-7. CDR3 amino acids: CASSITYAYEQYF. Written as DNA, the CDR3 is TGTGCCAGTAGTATAACGTACGCCTACGAGCAGTACTTC.